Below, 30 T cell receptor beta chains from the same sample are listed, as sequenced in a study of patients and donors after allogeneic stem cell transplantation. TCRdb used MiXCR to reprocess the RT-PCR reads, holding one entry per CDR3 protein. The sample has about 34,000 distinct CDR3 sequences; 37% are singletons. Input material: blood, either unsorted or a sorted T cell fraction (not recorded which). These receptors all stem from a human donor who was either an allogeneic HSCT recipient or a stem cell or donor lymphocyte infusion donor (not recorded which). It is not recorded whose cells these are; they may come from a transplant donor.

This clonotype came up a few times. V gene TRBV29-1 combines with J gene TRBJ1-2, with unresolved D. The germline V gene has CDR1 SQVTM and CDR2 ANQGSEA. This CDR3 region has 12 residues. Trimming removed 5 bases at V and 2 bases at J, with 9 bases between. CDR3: CSVPTMNYGYTF. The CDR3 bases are TGCAGCGTTCCCACCATGAACTATGGCTACACCTTC.

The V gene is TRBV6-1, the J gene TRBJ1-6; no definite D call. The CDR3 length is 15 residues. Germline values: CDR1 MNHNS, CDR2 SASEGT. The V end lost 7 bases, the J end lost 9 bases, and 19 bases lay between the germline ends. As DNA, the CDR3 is TGTGCCAGCACTCGCCCGGACCCCGGAGGTTCACCCCTCCACTTT. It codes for CASTRPDPGGSPLHF.

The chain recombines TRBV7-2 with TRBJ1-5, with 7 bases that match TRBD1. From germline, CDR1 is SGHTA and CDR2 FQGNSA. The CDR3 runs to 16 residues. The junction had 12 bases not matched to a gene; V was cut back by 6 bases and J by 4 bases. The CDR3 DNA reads TGTGCCAGCAGGCCACATACAGGGGATGGGAATCAGCCCCAGCATTTT. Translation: CASRPHTGDGNQPQHF.

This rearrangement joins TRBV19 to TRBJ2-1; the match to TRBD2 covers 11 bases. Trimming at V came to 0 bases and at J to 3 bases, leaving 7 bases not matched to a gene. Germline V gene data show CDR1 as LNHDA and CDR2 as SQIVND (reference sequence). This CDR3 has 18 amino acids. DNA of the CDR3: TGTGCCAGTAGTATAGAAGGTAGCGGGAGGGGGGGCTACAATGAGCAGTTCTTC. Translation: CASSIEGSGRGGYNEQFF.

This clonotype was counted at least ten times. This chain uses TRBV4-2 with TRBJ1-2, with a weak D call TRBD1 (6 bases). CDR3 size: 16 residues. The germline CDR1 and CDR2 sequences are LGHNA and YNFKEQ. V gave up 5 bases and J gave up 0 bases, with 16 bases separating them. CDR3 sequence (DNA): TGTGCCAGCAGCTTAGGACAGCGAGTAACTAACTATGGCTACACCTTC. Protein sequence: CASSLGQRVTNYGYTF.

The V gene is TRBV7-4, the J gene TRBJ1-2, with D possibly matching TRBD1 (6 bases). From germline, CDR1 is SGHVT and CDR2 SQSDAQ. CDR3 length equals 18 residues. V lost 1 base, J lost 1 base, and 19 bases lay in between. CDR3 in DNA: TGTGCCAGCAGCTTAGATTCGCGGACAGTGGGGAGTAACTATGGCTACACCTTC. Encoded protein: CASSLDSRTVGSNYGYTF.

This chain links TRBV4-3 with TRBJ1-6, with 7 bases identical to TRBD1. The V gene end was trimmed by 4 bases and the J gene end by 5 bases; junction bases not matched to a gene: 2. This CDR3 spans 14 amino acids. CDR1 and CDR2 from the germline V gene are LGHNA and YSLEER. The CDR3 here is CASSLGQHNSPLHF. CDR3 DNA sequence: TGCGCCAGCAGCCTGGGACAGCATAATTCACCCCTCCACTTT.

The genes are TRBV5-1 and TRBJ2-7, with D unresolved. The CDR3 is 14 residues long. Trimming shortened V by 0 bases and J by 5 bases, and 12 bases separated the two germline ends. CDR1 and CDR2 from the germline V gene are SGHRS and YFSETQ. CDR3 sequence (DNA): TGCGCCAGCAGCTTGGCAAGAGGTGGGGACGAGCAGTACTTC. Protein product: CASSLARGGDEQYF.

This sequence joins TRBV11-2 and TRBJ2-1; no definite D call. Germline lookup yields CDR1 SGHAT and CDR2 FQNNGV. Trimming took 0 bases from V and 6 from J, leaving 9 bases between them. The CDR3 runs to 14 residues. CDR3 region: CASSLDYGLNEQFF. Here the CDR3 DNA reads TGTGCCAGCAGCTTAGATTATGGGCTCAATGAGCAGTTCTTC.

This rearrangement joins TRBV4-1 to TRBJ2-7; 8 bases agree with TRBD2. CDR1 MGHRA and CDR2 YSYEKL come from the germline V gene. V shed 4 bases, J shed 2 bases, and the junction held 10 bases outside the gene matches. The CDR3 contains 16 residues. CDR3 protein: CASSLKTQRETYEQYF. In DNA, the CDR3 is TGCGCCAGCAGCCTCAAGACCCAGCGGGAGACCTACGAGCAGTACTTC.

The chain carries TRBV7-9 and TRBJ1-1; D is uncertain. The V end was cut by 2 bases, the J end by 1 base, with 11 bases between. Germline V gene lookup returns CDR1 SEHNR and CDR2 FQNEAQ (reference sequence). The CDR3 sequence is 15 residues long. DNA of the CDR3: TGTGCCAGCAGCTTAATCAGAGGTGGGAACACTGAAGCTTTCTTT. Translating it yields CASSLIRGGNTEAFF.

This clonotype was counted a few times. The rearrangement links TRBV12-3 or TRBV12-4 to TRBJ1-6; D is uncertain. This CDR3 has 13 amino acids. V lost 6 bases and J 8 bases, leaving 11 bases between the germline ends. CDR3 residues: CASSTDPYSPLHF. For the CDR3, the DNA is TGTGCCAGCAGCACGGACCCCTATTCACCCCTCCACTTT.

The CDR3 is CASSAPGSVYEQYF. The CDR3, as DNA: TGTGCCAGCAGTGCTCCAGGGTCTGTTTACGAGCAGTACTTC. The rearrangement joins TRBV25-1 to TRBJ2-7; possible D gene TRBD1, 5 bases. The CDR3 length is 14 residues. Trimming removed 4 bases from V and 4 bases from J, with 14 bases in between. The germline V gene has CDR1 MGHDK and CDR2 SYGVNS.

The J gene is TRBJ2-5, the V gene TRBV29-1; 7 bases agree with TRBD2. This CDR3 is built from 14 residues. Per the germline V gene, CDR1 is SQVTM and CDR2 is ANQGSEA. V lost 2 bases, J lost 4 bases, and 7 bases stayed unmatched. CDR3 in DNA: TGCAGCGTTGAAAGGAGACTAGCTGCAGAGACCCAGTACTTC. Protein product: CSVERRLAAETQYF.

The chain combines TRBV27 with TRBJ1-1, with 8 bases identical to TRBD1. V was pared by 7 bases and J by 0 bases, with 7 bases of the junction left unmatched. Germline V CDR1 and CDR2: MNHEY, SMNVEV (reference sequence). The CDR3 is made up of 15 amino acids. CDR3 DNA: TGTGCCAGCACCGGTCGACAGGGGTTGAACACTGAAGCTTTCTTT. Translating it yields CASTGRQGLNTEAFF.

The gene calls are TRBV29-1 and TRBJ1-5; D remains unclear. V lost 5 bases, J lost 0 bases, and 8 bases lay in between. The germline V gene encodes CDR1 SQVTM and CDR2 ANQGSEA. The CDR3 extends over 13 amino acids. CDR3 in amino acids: CSVSQNSNQPQHF. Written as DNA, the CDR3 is TGCAGCGTTTCACAGAATAGCAATCAGCCCCAGCATTTT.

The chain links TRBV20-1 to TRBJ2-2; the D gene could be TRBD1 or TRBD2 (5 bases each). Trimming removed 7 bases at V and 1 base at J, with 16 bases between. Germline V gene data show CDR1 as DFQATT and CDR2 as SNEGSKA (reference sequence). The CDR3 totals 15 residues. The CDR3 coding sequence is TGCAGTGTGGCCCCGGGACCCTTGAACACCGGGGAGCTGTTTTTT. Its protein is CSVAPGPLNTGELFF.

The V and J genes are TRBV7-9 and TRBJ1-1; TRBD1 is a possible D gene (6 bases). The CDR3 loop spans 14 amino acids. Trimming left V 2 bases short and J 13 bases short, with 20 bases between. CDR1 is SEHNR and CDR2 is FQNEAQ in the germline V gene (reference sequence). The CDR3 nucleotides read TGTGCCAGCAGCTTACCTGGGGGACAATGGGGTGGTTTCTTT. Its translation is CASSLPGGQWGGFF.

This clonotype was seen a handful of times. CDR3 protein: CASSLGDGYTF. CDR3 DNA: TGTGCCAGCAGCTTGGGAGATGGCTACACCTTC. The V call is TRBV7-9, the J call TRBJ1-2; D is uncertain. Trimming took 3 bases from V and 6 from J, leaving 5 bases between them. The CDR3 totals 11 residues. From germline, CDR1 is SEHNR and CDR2 FQNEAQ (reference sequence). Full variable domain (rest looked up from reference TRBV7-9 and TRBJ1-2): DTGVSQNPRHKITKRGQNVTFRCDPISEHNRLYWYRQTLGQGPEFLTYFQNEAQLEKSRLLSDRFSAERPKGSFSTLEIQRTEQGDSAMYLCASSLGDGYTFGSGTRLTVV.

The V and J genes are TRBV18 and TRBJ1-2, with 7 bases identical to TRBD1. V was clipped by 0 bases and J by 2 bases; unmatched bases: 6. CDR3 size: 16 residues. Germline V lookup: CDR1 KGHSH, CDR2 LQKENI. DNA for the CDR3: TGTGCCAGCTCACCACCAACACAGGGGCTGAACTATGGCTACACCTTC. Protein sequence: CASSPPTQGLNYGYTF.

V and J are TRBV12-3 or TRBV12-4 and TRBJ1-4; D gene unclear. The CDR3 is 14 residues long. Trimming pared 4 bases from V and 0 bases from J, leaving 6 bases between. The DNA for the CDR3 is TGTGCCAGCAGTTGGGCAGCAACTAATGAAAAACTGTTTTTT. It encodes CASSWAATNEKLFF.

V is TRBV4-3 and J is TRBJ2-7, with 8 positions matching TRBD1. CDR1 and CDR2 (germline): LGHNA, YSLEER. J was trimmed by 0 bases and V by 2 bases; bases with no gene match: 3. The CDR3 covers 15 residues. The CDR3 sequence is CASSQTTGASYEQYF. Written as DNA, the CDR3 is TGCGCCAGCAGCCAAACGACAGGGGCCTCCTACGAGCAGTACTTC.

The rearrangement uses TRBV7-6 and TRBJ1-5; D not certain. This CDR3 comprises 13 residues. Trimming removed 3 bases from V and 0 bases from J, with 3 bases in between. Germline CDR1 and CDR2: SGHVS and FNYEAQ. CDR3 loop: CASSFGSNQPQHF. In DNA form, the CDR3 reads TGTGCCAGCAGCTTTGGTAGCAATCAGCCCCAGCATTTT. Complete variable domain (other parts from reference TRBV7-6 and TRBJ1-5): GAGVSQSPRYKVTKRGQDVALRCDPISGHVSLYWYRQALGQGPEFLTYFNYEAQQDKSGLPNDRFSAERPEGSISTLTIQRTEQRDSAMYRCASSFGSNQPQHFGDGTRLSIL.

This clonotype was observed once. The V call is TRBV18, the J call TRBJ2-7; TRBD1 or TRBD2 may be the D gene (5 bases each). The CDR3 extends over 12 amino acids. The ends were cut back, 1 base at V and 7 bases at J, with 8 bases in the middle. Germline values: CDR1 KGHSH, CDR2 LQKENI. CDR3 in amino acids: CASSPRGREQYF. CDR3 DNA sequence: TGTGCCAGCTCACCACGGGGACGTGAGCAGTACTTC.

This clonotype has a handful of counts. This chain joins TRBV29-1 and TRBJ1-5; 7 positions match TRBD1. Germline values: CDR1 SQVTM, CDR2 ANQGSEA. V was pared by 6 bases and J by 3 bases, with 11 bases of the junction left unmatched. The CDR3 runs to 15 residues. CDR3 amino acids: CSVAITGDSNQPQHF. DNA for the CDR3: TGCAGCGTGGCAATTACAGGGGACTCCAATCAGCCCCAGCATTTT.

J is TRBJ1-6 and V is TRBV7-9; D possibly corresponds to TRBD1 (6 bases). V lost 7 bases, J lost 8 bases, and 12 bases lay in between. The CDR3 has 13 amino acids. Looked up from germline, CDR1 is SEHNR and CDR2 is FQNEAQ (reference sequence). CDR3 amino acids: CASTDRWDSPLHF. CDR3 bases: TGTGCCAGCACCGACAGGTGGGATTCACCCCTCCACTTT. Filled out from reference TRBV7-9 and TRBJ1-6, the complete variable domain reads DTGVSQNPRHKITKRGQNVTFRCDPISEHNRLYWYRQTLGQGPEFLTYFQNEAQLEKSRLLSDRFSAERPKGSFSTLEIQRTEQGDSAMYLCASTDRWDSPLHFGNGTRLTVT.

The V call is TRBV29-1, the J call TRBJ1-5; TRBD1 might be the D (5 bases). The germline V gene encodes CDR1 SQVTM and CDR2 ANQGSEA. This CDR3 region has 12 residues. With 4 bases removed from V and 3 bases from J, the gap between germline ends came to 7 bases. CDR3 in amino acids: CSVGGVNQPQHF. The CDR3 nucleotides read TGCAGCGTTGGAGGGGTCAATCAGCCCCAGCATTTT. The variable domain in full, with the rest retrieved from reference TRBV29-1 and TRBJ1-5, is SAVISQKPSRDICQRGTSLTIQCQVDSQVTMMFWYRQQPGQSLTLIATANQGSEATYESGFVIDKFPISRPNLTFSTLTVSNMSPEDSSIYLCSVGGVNQPQHFGDGTRLSIL.

Here the CDR3 DNA reads TGTGCCAGCAGCTTAGCAGGGGGAACCTACGAGCAGTACTTC. Its translation is CASSLAGGTYEQYF. This chain links TRBV7-6 with TRBJ2-7, with D perhaps matching TRBD1 (6 bases). The germline gives CDR1 SGHVS, CDR2 FNYEAQ. V lost 0 bases, J lost 2 bases, and 8 bases lay in between. CDR3 length: 14 residues.

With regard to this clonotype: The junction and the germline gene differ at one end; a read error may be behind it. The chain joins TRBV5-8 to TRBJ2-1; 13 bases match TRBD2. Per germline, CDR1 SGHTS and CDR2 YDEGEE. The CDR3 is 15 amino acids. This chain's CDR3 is CASTLGLAGHNEQFF. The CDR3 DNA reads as TGTGCCAGCACCTTGGGACTAGCGGGGCACAATGAGCAGTTCTTC.

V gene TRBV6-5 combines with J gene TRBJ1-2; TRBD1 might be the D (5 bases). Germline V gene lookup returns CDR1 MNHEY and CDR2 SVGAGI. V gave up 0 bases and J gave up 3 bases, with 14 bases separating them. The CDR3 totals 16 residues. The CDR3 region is CASSYSEGRTDYGYTF. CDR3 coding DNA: TGTGCCAGCAGTTACTCGGAGGGGAGGACGGACTATGGCTACACCTTC.